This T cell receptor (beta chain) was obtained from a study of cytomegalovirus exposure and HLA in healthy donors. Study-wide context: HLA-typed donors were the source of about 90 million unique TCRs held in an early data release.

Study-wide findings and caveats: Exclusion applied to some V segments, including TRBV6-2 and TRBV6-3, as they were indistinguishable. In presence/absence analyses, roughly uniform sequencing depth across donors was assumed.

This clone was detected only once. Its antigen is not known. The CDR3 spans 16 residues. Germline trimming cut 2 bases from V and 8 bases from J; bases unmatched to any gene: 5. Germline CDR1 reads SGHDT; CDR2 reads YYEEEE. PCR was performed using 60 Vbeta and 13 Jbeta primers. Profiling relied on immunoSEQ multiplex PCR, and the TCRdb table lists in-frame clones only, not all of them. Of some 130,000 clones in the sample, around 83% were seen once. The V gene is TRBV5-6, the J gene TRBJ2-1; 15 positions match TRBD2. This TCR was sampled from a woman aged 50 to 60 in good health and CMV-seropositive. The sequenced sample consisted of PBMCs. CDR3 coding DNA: TGTGCCAGCAGCTTCGGACTAGCGGGGGGGCGCGATGAGCAGTTCTTC. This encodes CASSFGLAGGRDEQFF.